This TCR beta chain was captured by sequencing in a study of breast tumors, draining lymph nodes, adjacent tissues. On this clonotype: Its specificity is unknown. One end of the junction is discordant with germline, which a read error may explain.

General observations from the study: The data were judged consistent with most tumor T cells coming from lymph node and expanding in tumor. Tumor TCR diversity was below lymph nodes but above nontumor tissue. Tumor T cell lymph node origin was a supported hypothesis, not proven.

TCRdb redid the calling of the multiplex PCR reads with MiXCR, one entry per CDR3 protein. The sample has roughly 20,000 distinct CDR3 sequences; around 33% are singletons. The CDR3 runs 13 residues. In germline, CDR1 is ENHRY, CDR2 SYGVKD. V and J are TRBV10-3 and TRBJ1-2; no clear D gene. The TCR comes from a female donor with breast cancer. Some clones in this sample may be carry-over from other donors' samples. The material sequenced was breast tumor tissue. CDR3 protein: CAISESTSYGCTF. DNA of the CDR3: TGTGCCATCAGTGAGTCTACCTCCTATGGCTGCACCTTC.